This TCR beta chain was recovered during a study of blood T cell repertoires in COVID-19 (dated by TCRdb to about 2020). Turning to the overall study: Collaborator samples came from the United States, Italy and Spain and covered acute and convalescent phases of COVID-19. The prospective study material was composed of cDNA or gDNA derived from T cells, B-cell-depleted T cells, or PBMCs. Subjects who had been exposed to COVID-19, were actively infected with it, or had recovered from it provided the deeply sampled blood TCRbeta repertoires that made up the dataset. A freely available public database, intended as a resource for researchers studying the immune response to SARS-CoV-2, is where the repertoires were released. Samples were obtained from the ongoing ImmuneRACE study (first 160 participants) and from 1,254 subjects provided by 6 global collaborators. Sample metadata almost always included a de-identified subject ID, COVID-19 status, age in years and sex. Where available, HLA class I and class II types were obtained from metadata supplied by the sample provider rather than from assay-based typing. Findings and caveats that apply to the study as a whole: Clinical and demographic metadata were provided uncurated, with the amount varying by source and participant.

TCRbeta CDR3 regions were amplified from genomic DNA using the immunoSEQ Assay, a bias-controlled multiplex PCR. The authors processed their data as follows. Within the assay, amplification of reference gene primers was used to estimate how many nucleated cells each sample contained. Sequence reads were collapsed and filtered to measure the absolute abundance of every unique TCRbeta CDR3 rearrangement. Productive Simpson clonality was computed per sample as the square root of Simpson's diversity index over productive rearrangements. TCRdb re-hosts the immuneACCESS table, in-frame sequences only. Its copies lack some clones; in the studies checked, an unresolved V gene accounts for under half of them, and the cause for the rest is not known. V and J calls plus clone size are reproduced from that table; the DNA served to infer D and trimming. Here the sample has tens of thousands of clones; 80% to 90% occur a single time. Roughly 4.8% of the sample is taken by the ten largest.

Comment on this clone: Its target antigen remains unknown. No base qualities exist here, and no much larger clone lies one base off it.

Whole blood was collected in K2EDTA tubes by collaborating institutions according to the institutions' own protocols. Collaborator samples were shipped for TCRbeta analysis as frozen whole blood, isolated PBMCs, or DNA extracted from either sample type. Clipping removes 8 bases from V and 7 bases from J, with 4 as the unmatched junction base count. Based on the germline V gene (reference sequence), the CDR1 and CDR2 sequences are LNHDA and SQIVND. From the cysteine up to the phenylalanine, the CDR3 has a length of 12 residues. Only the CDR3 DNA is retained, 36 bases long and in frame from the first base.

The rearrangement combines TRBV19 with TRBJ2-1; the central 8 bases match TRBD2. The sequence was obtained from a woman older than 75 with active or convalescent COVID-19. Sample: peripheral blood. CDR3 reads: CASWAGGNEQFF. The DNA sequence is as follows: TGTGCCAGTTGGGCGGGAGGTAATGAGCAGTTCTTC.